The 13 T cell receptor beta chains given below trace back to one sample, sequenced in a study of vaccination effects on CD4 cells after COVID-19. What these receptors recognize is not known. Sequencing was performed with immunoSEQ multiplex PCR; in TCRdb, only in-frame clones are kept and a portion is missing. Of 25,000 to 35,000 clones in the sample, about two thirds were seen once. ViraFEST used viral peptide pools to expand antigen-specific CD4+ T cells before sequencing. When ten to eleven days of culture had elapsed, CD4+ T cells were isolated. Infection dated between March and December 2020, before the Alpha, Beta and Delta variants reached the United States. Sequencing was performed on CD4+ T cells from PBMCs cultured with a peptide pool, taken before COVID-19 vaccination. The receptors were gathered from a human donor who had a prior SARS-CoV-2 infection.

This clone occurred a few times. J is TRBJ1-2 and V is TRBV6-5; weak D call: TRBD1 (6 bases). Trimming took 4 bases from V and 8 from J, leaving 17 bases between them. This CDR3 region has 14 residues. CDR1 and CDR2 from the germline V gene are MNHEY and SVGAGI. CDR3: CASSFVGGAEGYTF. In DNA, the CDR3 is TGTGCCAGCAGTTTCGTCGGGGGGGCGGAGGGCTACACCTTC.

This chain links TRBV18 with TRBJ1-1; TRBD1 matches at 8 bases. Germline loops: CDR1 KGHSH, CDR2 LQKENI. The V segment lost 1 base and the J segment 7 bases; nucleotides outside the gene matches: 2. CDR3 length: 13 amino acids. The CDR3 DNA is TGTGCCAGCTCACCACAACAGGGGGTTGAAGCTTTCTTT. Residues: CASSPQQGVEAFF.

This clone showed up just once. The chain joins TRBV10-3 to TRBJ2-1; TRBD2 matches at 15 bases. Germline V CDR1 and CDR2: ENHRY, SYGVKD. Losses at the gene ends were 6 bases for V and 16 bases for J; bases not matched to a gene: 7. The CDR3 spans 13 residues. CDR3 in amino acids: CAISGLAGGPGFF. The DNA of the CDR3 is TGTGCCATCAGCGGACTAGCGGGGGGGCCGGGTTTCTTC.

This chain links TRBV4-2 with TRBJ2-3; no reliable D call. Germline V lookup: CDR1 LGHNA, CDR2 YNFKEQ. The CDR3 is made up of 14 amino acids. V was cut by 0 bases and J by 2 bases, with 6 bases left in between. CDR3 coding DNA: TGTGCCAGCAGCCAAGATCCTAACACAGATACGCAGTATTTT. Translation: CASSQDPNTDTQYF.

This clone appeared once. The chain employs TRBV6-5 and TRBJ2-5, with D possibly matching TRBD2 (6 bases). The CDR3 consists of 14 residues. V gave up 6 bases and J gave up 1 base, with 12 bases separating them. The germline gives CDR1 MNHEY, CDR2 SVGAGI. The CDR3 loop reads CASRVAAPQETQYF. CDR3 nucleotide sequence: TGTGCCAGCAGGGTAGCGGCCCCCCAAGAGACCCAGTACTTC.

The rearrangement links TRBV5-4 to TRBJ1-4, with D hard to call. The CDR3 is 14 amino acids. Germline V gene sequence: CDR1 SGHNT, CDR2 YYREEE (reference sequence). The V end was cut by 2 bases, the J end by 5 bases, with 10 bases between. The CDR3, as DNA: TGTGCCAGCAGCTTTGGGCAGGAAAATGAAAAACTGTTTTTT. Protein: CASSFGQENEKLFF.

This clone has just a few counts. V and J are TRBV5-6 and TRBJ2-2; the D is unclear. Trimming pared 0 bases from V and 2 bases from J, leaving 5 bases between. CDR1 is SGHDT and CDR2 is YYEEEE in the germline V gene. This CDR3 contains 14 residues. DNA for the CDR3: TGTGCCAGCAGCTTGGGTCCTAACACCGGGGAGCTGTTTTTT. Translating gives CASSLGPNTGELFF.

V gene TRBV13 combines with J gene TRBJ2-1, with a weak D call TRBD2 (6 bases). Trimming stripped 4 bases from V and 0 bases from J, with 10 bases between. Germline CDR1 reads PRHDT; CDR2 reads FYEKMQ (reference sequence). CDR3 length: 15 residues. CDR3 sequence reads: CASSSRRDSYNEQFF. CDR3 in DNA: TGTGCCAGCAGCTCCCGGCGGGACTCCTACAATGAGCAGTTCTTC.

This clone came up a few times. The genes are TRBV9 and TRBJ2-3, with 8 bases fitting TRBD2. From germline, CDR1 is SGDLS and CDR2 YYNGEE. This CDR3 contains 19 residues. The V segment lost 4 bases and the J segment 0 bases; nucleotides outside the gene matches: 16. CDR3 region: CASSQIGAERGRSTDTQYF. CDR3 sequence (DNA): TGTGCCAGCAGCCAGATAGGGGCGGAGCGGGGGCGAAGCACAGATACGCAGTATTTT.

This chain connects TRBV7-2 to TRBJ1-2; the match to TRBD1 covers 11 bases. CDR1 SGHTA and CDR2 FQGNSA come from the germline V gene. This CDR3 comprises 17 residues. The ends lost 5 bases at V and 10 bases at J; junction bases unmatched: 18. The DNA for the CDR3 is TGTGCCAGCAGCAAGAGACGGACAGGGGGCGCGAATCTTGACTACACCTTC. Protein: CASSKRRTGGANLDYTF.

V usage is TRBV12-3 or TRBV12-4 and J usage is TRBJ1-2, with no clear D. This CDR3 has 12 residues. Deletions cut 2 bases from V and 8 bases from J, with 9 bases between. CDR3 bases: TGTGCCAGCAGTTTATACGGGAGAGGCTACACCTTC. Protein: CASSLYGRGYTF.

The V and J genes are TRBV7-3 and TRBJ2-5, with 7 bases that match TRBD2. Per the germline V gene, CDR1 is SGHTA and CDR2 is FQGTGA. Trimming at V came to 2 bases and at J to 1 base, leaving 4 bases not matched to a gene. This CDR3 comprises 15 residues. Here the CDR3 DNA reads TGTGCCAGCAGCTTAGTCGGGACTATCCAAGAGACCCAGTACTTC. This gives the protein CASSLVGTIQETQYF.

This chain uses TRBV5-1 with TRBJ1-3; a possible D gene is TRBD1 (5 bases). CDR3 length equals 16 residues. Trimming pared 3 bases from V and 0 bases from J, leaving 13 bases between. Germline V gene data show CDR1 as SGHRS and CDR2 as YFSETQ. The CDR3 DNA follows: TGCGCCAGCAGCTGGGGGGACGGTTCCTCTGGAAACACCATATATTTT. It is translated as CASSWGDGSSGNTIYF.